Presented here are 26 T cell receptor beta chains from one specimen sequenced in a study of T-cell reconstitution after alpha-beta-depleted transplantation in children. Preparing the TCRbeta library involved the use of unique molecular identifiers. Using its own MiXCR run on the PCR reads, TCRdb lists one record per CDR3 protein. This table holds about 460,000 distinct CDR3 sequences, about 11% found once. The sequencing used PBMCs, collected before TCRalphabeta/CD19-depleted stem cell transplant. These receptors were taken from a child under 10 years old with inherited bone marrow failure, due to receive a stem cell transplant.

This clonotype came up many times. The chain couples TRBV7-8 to TRBJ2-3, with no clear D. CDR3 size: 15 residues. V gave up 0 bases and J gave up 2 bases, with 9 bases separating them. Germline CDR1 and CDR2: SGHVS and FQNEAQ. CDR3 bases: TGTGCCAGCAGCTTAGCTAATAGTCCCACAGATACGCAGTATTTT. Translation: CASSLANSPTDTQYF.

This clonotype was recorded at least ten times. CDR3 nucleotide sequence: TGTGCCAGCAGCGTAGACGTTGCGGGAGGGGACTACGAGCAGTACTTC. Translated, it gives CASSVDVAGGDYEQYF. The chain couples TRBV9 to TRBJ2-7; 9 nucleotides align to TRBD2. The length of the CDR3 is 16 residues. In germline, CDR1 is SGDLS, CDR2 YYNGEE. V lost 0 bases, J lost 3 bases, and 7 bases stayed unmatched.

This clonotype was observed a handful of times. The genes are TRBV10-3 and TRBJ2-7; the D call may be TRBD1 or TRBD2 (5 bases each). This CDR3 has 14 residues. Per germline, CDR1 ENHRY and CDR2 SYGVKD. The ends were cut back, 0 bases at V and 3 bases at J, with 9 bases in the middle. This chain's CDR3 is CAISESIGGYEQYF. The CDR3, as DNA: TGTGCCATCAGTGAGTCGATTGGGGGCTACGAGCAGTACTTC.

This clonotype has a count of ten or more. V is TRBV7-2 and J is TRBJ2-3; 7 bases align to TRBD1. With 5 bases clipped from V and 3 bases from J, the junction kept 11 bases outside the gene matches. The CDR3 is 16 residues long. The V gene's germline CDR1 is SGHTA and CDR2 FQGNSA. The DNA for the CDR3 is TGTGCCAGCAGCCCCAACAGGGGTGGGGGAACAGATACGCAGTATTTT. This codes for CASSPNRGGGTDTQYF.

Regarding this clonotype: Just one base apart from a much larger clone, this may be a read error. The chain carries TRBV5-1 and TRBJ1-5; D is ambiguous. Trimming took off 4 bases at V and 7 bases at J, with 12 bases between the two ends. CDR3 length: 13 residues. Germline V gene data show CDR1 as SGHRS and CDR2 as YFSETQ. The CDR3 DNA follows: TGCGCCAGCAGCCTGGCTGTTATACAGCCCCAGCATTTT. It encodes CASSLAVIQPQHF.

The chain combines TRBV6-2 or TRBV6-3 with TRBJ2-7; 8 positions agree with TRBD2. The CDR3 is made up of 16 amino acids. From germline, CDR1 is MNHEY and CDR2 SVGEGT. Unmatched junction bases numbered 10, after V lost 1 base and J lost 5 bases. The CDR3 protein is CASSYLAGSGIDEQYF. CDR3 coding DNA: TGTGCCAGCAGTTACTTAGCGGGGAGCGGGATCGACGAGCAGTACTTC.

This clonotype was seen more than once but under ten times. The gene calls are TRBV12-3 or TRBV12-4 and TRBJ2-2; D call uncertain. The CDR3 sequence is 14 residues long. Trimming shortened V by 7 bases and J by 3 bases, and 12 bases separated the two germline ends. For the CDR3, the DNA is TGTGCCAGCACCCTGGACCCAGACACCGGGGAGCTGTTTTTT. Translated: CASTLDPDTGELFF.

Concerning this clonotype itself: Possible read error: a much larger clone is one base away. The chain is built from TRBV20-1 and TRBJ2-7; 12 bases line up with TRBD2. CDR1 is DFQATT and CDR2 is SNEGSKA in the germline V gene (reference sequence). This CDR3 region has 16 residues. CDR3 sequence reads: CCAKTSGRPSSYEQYF. DNA of the CDR3: TGCTGTGCCAAGACTAGCGGGAGACCCAGCTCCTACGAGCAGTACTTC.

The table lists this clonotype with a few counts. The chain is built from TRBV20-1 and TRBJ2-1; 13 nucleotides align to TRBD2. CDR1 is DFQATT, CDR2 SNEGSKA, per germline (reference sequence). This CDR3 is 16 amino acids long. The ends lost 3 bases at V and 8 bases at J; junction bases unmatched: 10. In DNA form, the CDR3 reads TGCAGTGCTAGGCCCCAGACTAGCGGGGGGATCGATGAGCAGTTCTTC. Translating it yields CSARPQTSGGIDEQFF.

This clonotype has a count of ten or more. The rearrangement joins TRBV7-8 to TRBJ2-7; TRBD2 aligns across 13 bases. The CDR3 runs to 15 residues. Per germline, CDR1 SGHVS and CDR2 FQNEAQ. J was trimmed by 7 bases and V by 4 bases; bases with no gene match: 7. CDR3 in DNA: TGTGCCAGCAGCTCTGGACTAGCGGGAGCCTCGGAGCAGTACTTC. Its protein is CASSSGLAGASEQYF.

The sample holds many counts of this clonotype. The chain has TRBV28 and TRBJ2-7; 14 nucleotides line up with TRBD2. The CDR3 consists of 14 residues. V trimming: 8 bases; J trimming: 4 bases; junction bases outside the gene matches: 4. Germline V gene data show CDR1 as MDHEN and CDR2 as SYDVKM. CDR3: CASPGTSGSYEQYF. The DNA for the CDR3 is TGTGCCAGCCCTGGGACTAGCGGGAGTTACGAGCAGTACTTC. Drawing the rest from reference TRBV28 and TRBJ2-7, the complete variable domain is DVKVTQSSRYLVKRTGEKVFLECVQDMDHENMFWYRQDPGLGLRLIYFSYDVKMKEKGDIPEGYSVSREKKERFSLILESASTNQTSMYLCASPGTSGSYEQYFGPGTRLTVT.

V gene TRBV7-2 combines with J gene TRBJ2-7, with D unresolved. Looked up from germline, CDR1 is SGHTA and CDR2 is FQGNSA. V dropped 1 base and J dropped 2 bases, with 6 bases sitting between them. This CDR3 has 13 amino acids. The CDR3: CASSLDAAYEQYF. Written as DNA, the CDR3 is TGTGCCAGCAGCTTAGATGCGGCCTACGAGCAGTACTTC.

A remark on this clonotype: It may be a read error: a sequence one base away is much more abundant. This sequence joins TRBV10-3 and TRBJ2-7, with 13 bases fitting TRBD2. This CDR3 has 18 amino acids. The germline V gene encodes CDR1 ENHRY and CDR2 SYGVKD. CDR3 sequence reads: CAISESRLAGGLTYDQYF. CDR3 in DNA: TGTGCCATCAGTGAGTCCAGACTAGCGGGAGGACTCACCTACGACCAGTACTTC.

This clonotype was observed many times. This CDR3 is CASSYSTGPGVNTIYF. DNA for the CDR3: TGTGCCAGCAGTTACTCGACAGGGCCAGGGGTAAACACCATATATTTT. This chain links TRBV6-5 with TRBJ1-3, with 7 bases lining up with TRBD1. Germline V CDR1 and CDR2: MNHEY, SVGAGI. This CDR3 has 16 amino acids. The ends lost 0 bases at V and 6 bases at J; junction bases unmatched: 8.

This clonotype was seen ten or more times. This chain connects TRBV12-3 or TRBV12-4 to TRBJ1-5, with TRBD1 matching 10 bases. There are 15 residues in the CDR3. Losses at the gene ends were 6 bases for V and 2 bases for J; bases not matched to a gene: 4. Here the CDR3 DNA reads TGTGCCAGCAGCCAGACAGGGGGCCGCAATCAGCCCCAGCATTTT. It yields the protein CASSQTGGRNQPQHF.

This clonotype occurred many times. V usage is TRBV5-1 and J usage is TRBJ2-1; TRBD2 matches at 8 bases. V was pared by 2 bases and J by 0 bases, with 4 bases of the junction left unmatched. The CDR3 has 16 residues. Germline CDR1 is SGHRS and CDR2 is YFSETQ. The CDR3 DNA sequence: TGCGCCAGCAGCTTATCCAGCGGGGGCTCCTACAATGAGCAGTTCTTC. Protein product: CASSLSSGGSYNEQFF.

This clonotype was counted ten times or more. This chain links TRBV4-3 with TRBJ2-7, with 9 bases fitting TRBD1. With 4 bases clipped from V and 5 bases from J, the junction kept 15 bases outside the gene matches. The CDR3 is made up of 17 amino acids. Germline V gives CDR1 LGHNA, CDR2 YSLEER. The CDR3 bases are TGCGCCAGCAGCCCCGGACAGGGGACAATATCCCTACACGAGCAGTACTTC. Protein product: CASSPGQGTISLHEQYF.

This clonotype has just a few counts. V usage is TRBV7-8 and J usage is TRBJ2-3; D not resolved. Germline CDR1 and CDR2: SGHVS and FQNEAQ. The CDR3 loop spans 17 amino acids. The V end lost 2 bases, the J end lost 6 bases, and 21 bases lay between the germline ends. The CDR3 loop reads CASSLISTATLGDTQYF. CDR3 coding DNA: TGTGCCAGCAGCTTAATCTCCACGGCTACTCTTGGCGATACGCAGTATTTT.

This clonotype was detected a few times. The J gene is TRBJ2-1, the V gene TRBV12-3 or TRBV12-4; TRBD1 might be the D (6 bases). CDR3 length: 13 amino acids. V was cut by 5 bases and J by 6 bases, with 11 bases left in between. The CDR3 is CASSPQQGNEQFF. The CDR3 DNA follows: TGTGCCAGCAGTCCCCAACAGGGCAATGAGCAGTTCTTC.

This clonotype was seen repeatedly, ten times or more. This chain joins TRBV12-3 or TRBV12-4 and TRBJ2-1; D assignment may be TRBD1 or TRBD2 (5 bases each). The CDR3 has 15 residues. Between the trimmed V and J ends, which lost 2 bases and 7 bases, there was a span of 15 bases. CDR3 DNA sequence: TGTGCCAGCAGTTTATTACAGGTTACGGGAAATGAGCAGTTCTTC. Translating gives CASSLLQVTGNEQFF.

This clonotype has ten or more counts. The chain joins TRBV2 to TRBJ2-3, with TRBD1 matching over 9 bases. The CDR3 spans 15 residues. V was clipped by 4 bases and J by 4 bases; unmatched bases: 6. Looked up from germline, CDR1 is SNHLY and CDR2 is FYNNEI. Here the CDR3 reads CASSVYRGRSDTQYF. Written as DNA, the CDR3 is TGTGCCAGCAGTGTTTACAGGGGGCGGTCAGATACGCAGTATTTT.

This clonotype was recorded at least ten times. CDR3 DNA sequence: TGTGCCAGCAGCCTAAAGGTTAGTCGGGGGCTGGGCACTGAAGCTTTCTTT. This codes for CASSLKVSRGLGTEAFF. J is TRBJ1-1 and V is TRBV12-3 or TRBV12-4, with a weak D call TRBD1 (6 bases). The CDR3 is 17 amino acids. The V gene lost 6 bases and the J gene lost 4 bases, with 24 bases spanning the gap.

This sequence joins TRBV29-1 and TRBJ2-7; no reliable D call. Germline CDR1 reads SQVTM; CDR2 reads ANQGSEA. The length of the CDR3 is 13 residues. The V end was cut by 4 bases, the J end by 2 bases, with 12 bases between. CDR3 DNA sequence: TGCAGCGTTGGAAGCGTCGAAACCTACGAGCAGTACTTC. Its protein product is CSVGSVETYEQYF.

This clonotype was seen more than once but under ten times. This chain joins TRBV20-1 and TRBJ2-3; 8 bases match TRBD2. Trimming cost V 3 bases and J 1 base; bases outside gene matches: 3. The germline gives CDR1 DFQATT, CDR2 SNEGSKA (reference sequence). The CDR3 sequence is 14 residues long. The CDR3 protein is CSARAGRGTDTQYF. As DNA, the CDR3 is TGCAGTGCTAGGGCCGGGAGGGGCACAGATACGCAGTATTTT.

This clonotype has a count of ten or more. This sequence joins TRBV5-1 and TRBJ2-1; D is ambiguous. V was cut by 3 bases and J by 1 base, with 11 bases left in between. The CDR3 runs to 15 residues. Germline V gene lookup returns CDR1 SGHRS and CDR2 YFSETQ. CDR3 loop: CASSSLEVSYNEQFF. The DNA for the CDR3 is TGCGCCAGCAGCTCCCTAGAGGTTTCCTACAATGAGCAGTTCTTC.

On this clonotype itself: Possible read error: a much larger clone is one base away. The rearrangement links TRBV5-5 to TRBJ2-5; TRBD1 matches 9 bases. Germline V CDR1 and CDR2: SGHKS, YYEKEE (reference sequence). The ends lost 0 bases at V and 5 bases at J; junction bases unmatched: 8. There are 16 residues in the CDR3. The CDR3 region is CASSLAGTGSMETQYF. The CDR3 nucleotides read TGTGCCAGCAGCTTGGCCGGGACAGGGTCGATGGAGACCCAGTACTTC.